The sequence of this TCR beta chain was determined in a study of CD8+CD57+ T cells in acquired aplastic anemia. This clonotype was seen only a few times. Antigen unknown. By flow cytometry, patients selected for sequencing had shown an expansion of CD8+CD57+ cells. Genomic DNA provided the template from which TCR beta VDJ and CDR3 profiles were obtained. TCRdb processed the reads anew with MiXCR; each CDR3 protein has one entry. This table has under 200,000 distinct CDR3 sequences, roughly 50% appearing once. Study-level points and caveats: No significant patient-versus-control difference appeared in CD8+ Simpson's diversity.

This receptor was identified in a human donor with aplastic anemia. Input material: sorted CD4+, CD8+, or CD8+CD57+ T cells (not recorded which) from PBMCs.

CDR3 region: CASSLGEAYEQYF. The CDR3 DNA reads TGTGCCAGCAGCTTAGGGGAGGCATACGAGCAGTACTTC. The J gene is TRBJ2-7, the V gene TRBV7-2, with D tentatively TRBD2 (6 bases). The CDR3 runs 13 residues. Germline V gene lookup returns CDR1 SGHTA and CDR2 FQGNSA. V lost 1 base, J lost 4 bases, and 8 bases lay in between. Together with reference TRBV7-2 and TRBJ2-7, the CDR3 gives the full variable domain: GAGVSQSPSNKVTEKGKDVELRCDPISGHTALYWYRQSLGQGLEFLIYFQGNSAPDKSGLPSDRFSAERTGGSVSTLTIQRTQQEDSAVYLCASSLGEAYEQYFGPGTRLTVT.